This T cell receptor beta chain derives from a study of cytomegalovirus exposure and HLA in healthy donors (dated by TCRdb to between 2016 and 2019). For the wider study: An earlier analysis of several hundred of the donors reported about 250 Gb of sequence data and around 120 million unique TCR beta sequences from 150 million to 200 million T cells. An early release that covered about 600 HLA-typed donors contained approximately 290 gigabases of sequencing data and 75 million to 100 million unique TCR sequences. Among the roughly 380 genotyped donors, approximately 81% belonged to the genetic ancestry cluster associated with self-reported Caucasian donors. The study aimed to test whether cataloging public T cell receptors could reveal signatures of past pathogen exposure. The T cell repertoires of 666 subjects were profiled by immunosequencing and related to cytomegalovirus serostatus. Along with the roughly 670-subject first cohort, a separate validation cohort of over a hundred different subjects was used. High-throughput TCR immunosequencing, statistical association of individual TCRs with disease status, and machine learning were combined to predict cytomegalovirus infection status. A later analysis re-analyzed previously published TCR beta repertoires from 500 to 700 donors and added high-resolution HLA genotyping to study TCR occurrence patterns. The later analysis used no new phenotypic data to find candidate immune exposures, relying instead on TCR beta sequences and their occurrence across donors. An earlier analysis of several hundred of the donors applied high-throughput TCR beta sequencing to assess whether each TCR beta V gene segment acted as functional or pseudogenic. Alongside the repertoire data, information on donor age, sex, ethnicity and CMV serostatus was compiled. In a later genetic analysis, genome-wide SNP genotypes for 398 of the 666 donors were used, and that subset was treated as a discovery cohort. All discovery cohort repertoires had been generated using a single sequencing platform. Class I and class II HLA loci were covered by the typing at four-digit resolution. The number of typed donors differed by locus: roughly 629-630 for A, B, C, DRB1 and DQB1; 522 for DQA1; 606 for DPA1; and about 450 for DPB1. Because of strong linkage in the cohort, a handful of DR-DQ haplotypes were treated as single units for association and clustering. Among about 400 genotyped donors of the cohort, an average of around 220,000 unique TCR beta nucleotide sequences was sequenced per donor, of which 15% to 20% were non-productive. General findings and caveats noted by the study authors: Because some donors lacked HLA typing at each locus, the association tests relied only on the typed subset. Across donors, most TCR sequences were observed very rarely, whereas some public TCRs were present in many individuals. A further reported finding was that TCR beta sequences accurately predicted the HLA-A and HLA-B alleles for most subjects in the first cohort. A total of 150 or so TCR beta chains were listed by the study as associated with cytomegalovirus. An association between a missense DCLRE1C variant and V-gene and J-gene trimming of TCR beta chains was found in a later genetic analysis and replicated in an independent cohort. According to a later genetic analysis, donors in an Asian-associated ancestry cluster had fewer N-insertions in productive TCRs than the roughly 700-donor mean. Assigning TCR associations to individual alleles was difficult when HLA alleles, especially DR and DQ, strongly co-occurred. In a later analysis, the rate of TCR association differed among HLA loci, with DRB1 alleles having the most associated TCRs and HLA-C alleles having the fewest. Cytomegalovirus status was reported to be diagnosed by the classifier with high specificity and sensitivity in both the original and validation cohorts. The sequencing pipeline was judged likely to have produced a cluster of highly shared sequence variants as a technical artifact. In an earlier analysis of roughly 500 of the donors, most TCR beta V segments appeared in productive rearrangements about 87% or about 30% of the time, broadly matching IMGT annotations. At a false discovery rate of 0.05, a later analysis linked under 20,000 TCR beta sequences to specific HLA alleles. According to a later analysis, most CMV-associated TCR beta chains appeared to be HLA-restricted, and the HLA associations seemed to be driven largely by CMV exposure. Because counts were too low, roughly 17 rarely observed V segments, including chromosome 9 orphons, were left out of the earlier analysis of 500 to 650 of the donors. For the cohort, immune exposure information was limited to CMV serostatus. The cohort was sequenced for TCR beta chains only, and without alpha or paired-chain data the features that could be detected were limited. Some IMGT-functional V segments, including TRBV6-2 and TRBV6-3, could not be told apart with the 87-base-pair reads, so those segments were excluded. In a later analysis, HLA-associated TCR beta chains were found to be more clonally expanded and to have lower generation probabilities than equally common non-associated chains. Linkage disequilibrium might explain the correlated functional status among segregating V segments, but an unknown experimental factor could not be ruled out. Several of the top co-occurrence clusters appeared to be linked to parvovirus B19, influenza, CMV and Epstein-Barr virus, according to a later analysis. In vitro tests confirmed that a few of the cytomegalovirus-associated TCR beta chains recognize cytomegalovirus antigens. According to the authors, the approach could potentially be generalized to other disease states and immunological phenotypes. Sequencing depth was assumed to be roughly uniform across donors in the presence/absence analyses, though that assumption may not hold.

The library was prepared using the immunoSEQ multiplex PCR assay. For the multiplex PCR, a mixture combining 60 forward primers for TCR Vbeta segments and 13 reverse primers for TCR Jbeta segments was used. The CDR3 region of rearranged TCR beta genes was amplified from genomic DNA by a multiplex PCR assay. Amplified TCR beta libraries were sequenced as 87-base-pair reads on the Illumina HiSeq System. The original pipeline was this. A later analysis tallied tens of millions of unique TCR beta chains across the 550 to 850 repertoires, and around 9.9 million of those chains were shared by two or more donors. Raw reads were error-corrected and collapsed into unique sequences by a nearest-neighbor algorithm in which closely related sequences were merged to remove PCR and sequencing errors. To assign V, D and J gene segments, CDR3 sequences were aligned to IMGT reference sequences. For a sequence to be retained, at least a six-nucleotide match to both a V gene segment and a J gene segment was required. A rearrangement was called productive if the CDR3 had no stop codons and remained in frame with V and J, and every other rearrangement was called non-productive. CDR3 was defined according to IMGT convention as the region running from the second conserved V-encoded cysteine to the conserved J-encoded phenylalanine. The earlier analysis of 587 of the donors excluded sequences that lacked an unambiguous match to a single V gene segment. An earlier analysis of a few hundred of the donors classified V segments as functional when productive rearrangements were above 56.7% and as segregating when the standard deviation between donors was above 5%. A statistical classification framework was built for diagnosing cytomegalovirus status from the catalog of TCR beta chain sequences. V and J gene assignment, in a later analysis, came from comparing TCR nucleotide sequences with IMGT/GENE-DB human TR gene sequences. In a later analysis, CDR3 sequences and most-parsimonious VDJ recombination scenarios were assigned using the TCRdist pipeline. A later analysis defined each TCR beta chain by its CDR3 amino acid sequence plus V-gene family, and excluded reads lacking a unique V-gene family. In a later analysis, 500 to 700 highly shared, low-generation-probability nucleotide sequences were removed to address suspected cross-contamination and a sequencing artifact. A later analysis calculated a clonal expansion index for each public chain from normalized within-repertoire ranks of inferred template counts. In a later analysis, generation probabilities were computed using a VDJ recombination model fitted to out-of-frame rearrangements, and the results were checked against IGoR. In a later analysis, TCR-TCR, TCR-HLA and TCR-CMV co-occurrence was scored with hypergeometric tests, and a repertoire-size bias correction was applied to TCR pairs. In a later analysis, false discovery rates were estimated by permuting HLA or CMV assignments 20 times. A later analysis grouped co-occurring TCRs with DBSCAN, adding TCRdist sequence similarity when clustering within HLA-allele-positive subsets. Repertoires with fewer than 30,000 or more than 120,000 public chains were left out of co-occurrence clustering, as were four to six repertoires with anomalous nucleotide sharing. TCRdb limited this immuneACCESS table to in-frame rearrangements with V and J called. A share of clones is missing; checked studies link under half to unresolved V genes, and the rest is unexplained. V, J and clone size were drawn from that table, and D and trimming were deduced from the DNA. In all, the sample holds some 140,000 clones, and around 72% of those were seen once. Together, the top ten hold approximately 1.5% of the sample.

Trimming removed 3 bases from V and 6 bases from J; the gene matches leave 12 bases unexplained. Including the terminal cysteine and phenylalanine, the CDR3 comprises 15 residues. Here the CDR3 DNA is all that survives: 45 bases in frame from base 1. CDR1 and CDR2 are read off the germline V gene as SGDLS and YYNGEE. A word on this clone: Its cognate antigen has yet to be identified. No much larger clone is present one base from it, and per-base qualities are unavailable.

The cohort consisted of 600 or so healthy bone marrow donors. At the time of sampling, every cohort member was nominally healthy, though immune exposures that went unrecorded were likely present. The donor was CMV seronegative and was included in the group of a few hundred seronegative cohort members. Each donor provided a peripheral blood sample, and peripheral blood mononuclear cells were used for TCR beta sequencing. Genomic DNA extraction from the blood cell samples was performed with the Qiagen DNeasy Blood Extraction Kit. What was sequenced was PBMCs. Recombination joined TRBV9 with TRBJ2-7; a stretch of 7 junction bases matches TRBD1. This receptor was taken from a young woman in good health and CMV-seronegative. Here is the DNA: TGTGCCAGCAGCGCTGAGGACAGGAAATTGGCCGAGCAGTACTTC. Translation gives CASSAEDRKLAEQYF.